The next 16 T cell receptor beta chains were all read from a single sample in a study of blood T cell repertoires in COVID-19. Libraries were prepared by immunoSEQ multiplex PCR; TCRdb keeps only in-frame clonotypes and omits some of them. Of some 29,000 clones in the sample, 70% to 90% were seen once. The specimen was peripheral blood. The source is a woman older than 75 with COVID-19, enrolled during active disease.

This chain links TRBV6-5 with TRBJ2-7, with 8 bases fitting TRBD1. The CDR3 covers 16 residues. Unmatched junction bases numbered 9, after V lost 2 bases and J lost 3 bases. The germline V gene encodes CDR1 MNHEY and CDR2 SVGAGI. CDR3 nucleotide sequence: TGTGCCAGCAGTTACGTAGGGACAGGATTGAACTACGAGCAGTACTTC. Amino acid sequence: CASSYVGTGLNYEQYF.

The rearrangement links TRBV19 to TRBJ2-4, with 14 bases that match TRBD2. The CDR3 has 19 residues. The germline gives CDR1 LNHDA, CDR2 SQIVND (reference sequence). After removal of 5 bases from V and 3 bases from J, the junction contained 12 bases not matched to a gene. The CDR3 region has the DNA TGTGCCAGTAGTTTGGGACTAGCGGGGGTTGAGTTGGTCAAAAACATTCAGTACTTC. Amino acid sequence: CASSLGLAGVELVKNIQYF.

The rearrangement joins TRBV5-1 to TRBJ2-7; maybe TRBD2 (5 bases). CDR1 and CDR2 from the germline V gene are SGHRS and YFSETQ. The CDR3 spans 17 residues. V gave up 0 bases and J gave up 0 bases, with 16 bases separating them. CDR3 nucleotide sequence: TGCGCCAGCAGCTTGGATCCGCCAGGACTCGGCTCCTACGAGCAGTACTTC. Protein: CASSLDPPGLGSYEQYF. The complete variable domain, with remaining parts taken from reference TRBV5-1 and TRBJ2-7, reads KAGVTQTPRYLIKTRGQQVTLSCSPISGHRSVSWYQQTPGQGLQFLFEYFSETQRNKGNFPGRFSGRQFSNSRSEMNVSTLELGDSALYLCASSLDPPGLGSYEQYFGPGTRLTVT.

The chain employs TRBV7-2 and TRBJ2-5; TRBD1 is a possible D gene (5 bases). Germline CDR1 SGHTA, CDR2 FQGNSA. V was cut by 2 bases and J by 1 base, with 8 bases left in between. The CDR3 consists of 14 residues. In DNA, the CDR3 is TGTGCCAGCAGCTTAAATGGGGCCCAAGAGACCCAGTACTTC. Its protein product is CASSLNGAQETQYF. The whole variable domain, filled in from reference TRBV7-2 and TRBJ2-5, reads GAGVSQSPSNKVTEKGKDVELRCDPISGHTALYWYRQSLGQGLEFLIYFQGNSAPDKSGLPSDRFSAERTGGSVSTLTIQRTQQEDSAVYLCASSLNGAQETQYFGPGTRLLVL.

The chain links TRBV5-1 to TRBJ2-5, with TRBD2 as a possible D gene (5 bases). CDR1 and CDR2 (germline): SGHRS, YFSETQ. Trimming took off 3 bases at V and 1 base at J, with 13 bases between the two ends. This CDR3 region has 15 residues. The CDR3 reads CASSSNGRGQETQYF. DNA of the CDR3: TGCGCCAGCAGCTCTAACGGACGGGGCCAAGAGACCCAGTACTTC.

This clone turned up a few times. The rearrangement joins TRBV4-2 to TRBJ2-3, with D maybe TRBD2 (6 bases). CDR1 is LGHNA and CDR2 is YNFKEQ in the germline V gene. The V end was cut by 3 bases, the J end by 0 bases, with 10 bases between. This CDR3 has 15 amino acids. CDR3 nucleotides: TGTGCCAGCAGCCAGCAGGAGGGTAGCACAGATACGCAGTATTTT. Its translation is CASSQQEGSTDTQYF.

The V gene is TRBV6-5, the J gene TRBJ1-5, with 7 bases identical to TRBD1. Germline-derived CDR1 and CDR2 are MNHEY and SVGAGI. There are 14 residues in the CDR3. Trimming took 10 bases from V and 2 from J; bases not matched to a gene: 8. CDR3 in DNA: TGTGCCACCCACAGGGGTTGGGGCAATCAGCCCCAGCATTTT. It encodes CATHRGWGNQPQHF.

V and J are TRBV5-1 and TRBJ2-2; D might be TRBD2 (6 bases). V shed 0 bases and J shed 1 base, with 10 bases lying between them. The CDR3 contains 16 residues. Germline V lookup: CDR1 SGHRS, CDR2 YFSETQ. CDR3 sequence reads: CASSLVMGLNTGELFF. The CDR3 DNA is TGCGCCAGCAGCTTGGTAATGGGACTGAACACCGGGGAGCTGTTTTTT.

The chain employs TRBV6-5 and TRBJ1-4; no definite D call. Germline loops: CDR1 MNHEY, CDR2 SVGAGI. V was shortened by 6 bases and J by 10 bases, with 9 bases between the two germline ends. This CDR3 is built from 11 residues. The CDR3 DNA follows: TGTGCCAGCAGCTTTCTCGGAAAACTGTTTTTT. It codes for CASSFLGKLFF.

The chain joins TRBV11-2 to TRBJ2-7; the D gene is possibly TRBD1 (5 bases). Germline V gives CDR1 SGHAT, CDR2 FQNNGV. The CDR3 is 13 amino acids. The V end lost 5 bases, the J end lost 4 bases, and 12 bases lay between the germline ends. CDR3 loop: CASSLNQGYEQYF. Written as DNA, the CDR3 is TGTGCCAGCAGCCTTAACCAGGGATACGAGCAGTACTTC.

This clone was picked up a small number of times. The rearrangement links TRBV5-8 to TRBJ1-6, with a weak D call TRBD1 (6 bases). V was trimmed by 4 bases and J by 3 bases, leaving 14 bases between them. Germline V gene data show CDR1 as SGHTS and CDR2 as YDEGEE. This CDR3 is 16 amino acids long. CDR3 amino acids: CASSLRGDFYNSPLHF. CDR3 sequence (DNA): TGTGCCAGCAGCCTCAGGGGAGATTTCTATAATTCACCCCTCCACTTT.

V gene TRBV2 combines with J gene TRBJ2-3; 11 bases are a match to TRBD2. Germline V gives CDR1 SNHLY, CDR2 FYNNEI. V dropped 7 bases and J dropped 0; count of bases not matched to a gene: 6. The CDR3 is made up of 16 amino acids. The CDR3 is CASKIRTSGSTDTQYF. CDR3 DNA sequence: TGTGCCAGCAAAATACGGACTAGCGGGAGCACAGATACGCAGTATTTT. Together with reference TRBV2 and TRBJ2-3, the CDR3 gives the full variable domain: EPEVTQTPSHQVTQMGQEVILRCVPISNHLYFYWYRQILGQKVEFLVSFYNNEISEKSEIFDDQFSVERPDGSNFTLKIRSTKLEDSAMYFCASKIRTSGSTDTQYFGPGTRLTVL.

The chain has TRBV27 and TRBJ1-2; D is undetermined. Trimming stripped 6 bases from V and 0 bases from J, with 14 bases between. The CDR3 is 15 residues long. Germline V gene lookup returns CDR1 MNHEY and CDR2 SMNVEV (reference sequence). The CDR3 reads CASRVSRLANYGYTF. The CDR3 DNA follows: TGTGCCAGCAGAGTCAGCAGGCTCGCTAACTATGGCTACACCTTC.

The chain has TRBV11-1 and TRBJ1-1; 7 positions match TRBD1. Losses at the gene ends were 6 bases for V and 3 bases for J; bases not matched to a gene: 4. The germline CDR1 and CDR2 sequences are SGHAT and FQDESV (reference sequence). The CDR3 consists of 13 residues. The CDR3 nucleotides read TGTGCCAGCAGACCCGACAGGGACACTGAAGCTTTCTTT. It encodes CASRPDRDTEAFF.

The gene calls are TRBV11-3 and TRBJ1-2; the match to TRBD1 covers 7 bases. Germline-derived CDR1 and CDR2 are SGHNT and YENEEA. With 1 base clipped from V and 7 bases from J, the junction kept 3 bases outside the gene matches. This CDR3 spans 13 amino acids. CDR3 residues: CASSLGDRVGYTF. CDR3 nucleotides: TGTGCCAGCAGCTTAGGTGACAGGGTTGGCTACACCTTC. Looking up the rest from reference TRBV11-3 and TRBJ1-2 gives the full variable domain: EAGVVQSPRYKIIEKKQPVAFWCNPISGHNTLYWYLQNLGQGPELLIRYENEEAVDDSQLPKDRFSAERLKGVDSTLKIQPAELGDSAVYLCASSLGDRVGYTFGSGTRLTVV.

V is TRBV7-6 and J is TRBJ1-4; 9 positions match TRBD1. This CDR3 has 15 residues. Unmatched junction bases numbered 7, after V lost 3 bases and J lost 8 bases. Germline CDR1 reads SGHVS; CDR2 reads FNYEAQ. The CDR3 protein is CASSFGTGLGEKLFF. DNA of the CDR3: TGTGCCAGCAGCTTCGGGACAGGGTTAGGCGAAAAACTGTTTTTT.